A single sample is the source of the 23 T cell receptor beta chains below, sequenced in a study of CD8 T cells in ankylosing spondylitis. Each CDR3 protein is one row after TCRdb ran MiXCR on the 5' RACE reads. Here the sample spans about 160,000 distinct CDR3 sequences, around a tenth being singletons. The specimen sequenced was blood, either unsorted or a sorted T cell fraction (not recorded which). These receptors were obtained from a female donor with ankylosing spondylitis or in good health (not recorded which).

This clonotype has a handful of counts. The chain couples TRBV12-3 or TRBV12-4 to TRBJ2-7; TRBD1 or TRBD2 may be the D gene (5 bases each). V dropped 4 bases and J dropped 2 bases, with 9 bases sitting between them. This CDR3 is built from 13 residues. CDR3: CASSWRTTYEQYF. In DNA, the CDR3 is TGTGCCAGCAGTTGGAGGACAACCTACGAGCAGTACTTC.

The V and J genes are TRBV20-1 and TRBJ1-1, with D unclear. Per the germline V gene, CDR1 is DFQATT and CDR2 is SNEGSKA (reference sequence). Between the trimmed V and J ends, which lost 0 bases and 7 bases, there was a span of 15 bases. This CDR3 is built from 14 residues. CDR3 bases: TGCAGTGCTAGAGATCCCCCAAGATGGATTGAAGCTTTCTTT. This encodes CSARDPPRWIEAFF.

At least ten counts were recorded for this clonotype. The rearrangement links TRBV7-2 to TRBJ2-1; the D gene could be TRBD1 or TRBD2 (5 bases each). The CDR3 is 15 residues long. V lost 5 bases, J lost 7 bases, and 18 bases lay in between. Germline V gene lookup returns CDR1 SGHTA and CDR2 FQGNSA. CDR3 sequence: CASSLITGGSNEQFF. CDR3 in DNA: TGTGCCAGCAGCCTAATAACTGGGGGAAGTAATGAGCAGTTCTTC.

This clonotype was counted many times. The genes are TRBV24-1 and TRBJ2-2; D is possibly TRBD2 (5 bases). The germline V and J ends were trimmed by 4 bases and 5 bases, with 7 bases remaining between them. The CDR3 is 13 residues long. Germline V gene data show CDR1 as KGHDR and CDR2 as SFDVKD. DNA for the CDR3: TGTGCCACCAGTGACACGGGGACCGGGGAGCTGTTTTTT. Protein sequence: CATSDTGTGELFF.

Only a few counts were recorded for this clonotype. CDR3 DNA sequence: TGTGCCACACGCGCGGTGAACACTGAAGCTTTCTTT. It yields the protein CATRAVNTEAFF. The genes are TRBV7-9 and TRBJ1-1, with unresolved D. CDR1 and CDR2 from the germline V gene are SEHNR and FQNEAQ (reference sequence). CDR3 length: 12 residues. V was cut by 10 bases and J by 0 bases, with 9 bases left in between. Complete variable domain (other parts from reference TRBV7-9 and TRBJ1-1): DTGVSQNPRHKITKRGQNVTFRCDPISEHNRLYWYRQTLGQGPEFLTYFQNEAQLEKSRLLSDRFSAERPKGSFSTLEIQRTEQGDSAMYLCATRAVNTEAFFGQGTRLTVV.

This clonotype was counted at least ten times. The rearrangement uses TRBV11-2 and TRBJ2-1; D may be TRBD2 (6 bases). Germline lookup yields CDR1 SGHAT and CDR2 FQNNGV. This CDR3 is built from 14 residues. Trimming removed 0 bases at V and 10 bases at J, with 13 bases between. Written as DNA, the CDR3 is TGTGCCAGCAGCTTAGAACCGGGGGAGTCGGAGCAGTTCTTC. It is translated as CASSLEPGESEQFF.

There are a few counts of this clonotype. The V call is TRBV7-2, the J call TRBJ2-1; D is uncertain. Germline V gives CDR1 SGHTA, CDR2 FQGNSA. V was trimmed by 3 bases and J by 5 bases, leaving 14 bases between them. The CDR3 spans 15 residues. The CDR3 reads CASSFRSLDHNEQFF. The CDR3 nucleotides read TGTGCCAGCAGCTTCAGAAGCCTTGATCACAATGAGCAGTTCTTC. The full variable domain, its missing parts supplied by reference TRBV7-2 and TRBJ2-1, is GAGVSQSPSNKVTEKGKDVELRCDPISGHTALYWYRQSLGQGLEFLIYFQGNSAPDKSGLPSDRFSAERTGGSVSTLTIQRTQQEDSAVYLCASSFRSLDHNEQFFGPGTRLTVL.

The chain recombines TRBV3-1 with TRBJ1-2; tentatively, D is TRBD1 (6 bases). From germline, CDR1 is LGHDT and CDR2 YNNKEL (reference sequence). Trimming removed 1 base from V and 4 bases from J, with 13 bases in between. CDR3 length equals 15 residues. The CDR3 reads CASSQVMGAGYGYTF. The CDR3 DNA reads as TGTGCCAGCAGCCAAGTAATGGGGGCAGGCTATGGCTACACCTTC. The whole variable domain, remainder taken from reference TRBV3-1 and TRBJ1-2, is DTAVSQTPKYLVTQMGNDKSIKCEQNLGHDTMYWYKQDSKKFLKIMFSYNNKELIINETVPNRFSPKSPDKAHLNLHINSLELGDSAVYFCASSQVMGAGYGYTFGSGTRLTVV.

This clonotype has at least ten counts. This chain joins TRBV4-3 and TRBJ2-1, with 7 bases fitting TRBD1. With V trimmed by 4 bases and J by 4 bases, 10 bases remained unmatched. The CDR3 is 16 residues long. CDR1 and CDR2 from the germline V gene are LGHNA and YSLEER. The DNA for the CDR3 is TGCGCCAGCAGCCCTAGGGGGACAGCACCTTACAATGAGCAGTTCTTC. Its translation is CASSPRGTAPYNEQFF.

There are a few counts of this clonotype. The chain employs TRBV27 and TRBJ1-6; 7 positions match TRBD1. From germline, CDR1 is MNHEY and CDR2 SMNVEV (reference sequence). The CDR3 length is 16 residues. The junction had 10 bases not matched to a gene; V was cut back by 5 bases and J by 6 bases. CDR3 residues: CASSNTGALGNSPLHF. The CDR3 nucleotides are TGTGCCAGCAGTAATACAGGGGCCCTCGGTAATTCACCCCTCCACTTT.

In this sample, this clonotype turned up many times. The chain joins TRBV12-3 or TRBV12-4 to TRBJ1-1; TRBD1 is a possible D gene (6 bases). Trimming pared 1 base from V and 5 bases from J, leaving 8 bases between. This CDR3 is 13 amino acids long. CDR3: CASSLVGQTEAFF. The CDR3 DNA follows: TGTGCCAGCAGTTTAGTCGGACAGACTGAAGCTTTCTTT.

This clonotype was seen many times. The chain employs TRBV18 and TRBJ2-1; 7 bases fit TRBD2. Germline CDR1 reads KGHSH; CDR2 reads LQKENI. The J segment lost 3 bases and the V segment lost 3 bases, leaving 5 bases of the junction unmatched. CDR3 size: 15 residues. CDR3 DNA: TGTGCCAGCTCACCCGAGCGGGATCTCTACAATGAGCAGTTCTTC. Its protein product is CASSPERDLYNEQFF.

Only a few counts were recorded for this clonotype. J is TRBJ2-1 and V is TRBV30; D might be TRBD2 (6 bases). The germline CDR1 and CDR2 sequences are GTSNPN and SVGIG (reference sequence). The V and J ends lost 0 bases and 4 bases respectively, with 13 bases between them. This CDR3 region has 15 residues. The CDR3 loop is CAWSVGSGPYNEQFF. The CDR3 nucleotides are TGTGCCTGGAGTGTTGGAAGCGGGCCTTACAATGAGCAGTTCTTC.

The table lists this clonotype with a few counts. The CDR3 spells CASTRVTNTEAFF. CDR3 coding DNA: TGTGCCAGCACCCGAGTTACGAACACTGAAGCTTTCTTT. The rearrangement uses TRBV4-2 and TRBJ1-1; D call uncertain. The germline gives CDR1 LGHNA, CDR2 YNFKEQ. This CDR3 is built from 13 residues. Trimming took off 7 bases at V and 1 base at J, with 10 bases between the two ends.

The sample holds a few counts of this clonotype. V is TRBV4-3 and J is TRBJ2-3; no reliable D call. The CDR3 contains 16 residues. Deletions cut 1 base from V and 5 bases from J, with 16 bases between. CDR1 LGHNA and CDR2 YSLEER come from the germline V gene. This chain's CDR3 is CASSQATRPPGDTQYF. Here the CDR3 DNA reads TGCGCCAGCAGCCAAGCGACCAGGCCTCCGGGAGATACGCAGTATTTT.

This clonotype was seen a few times. V gene TRBV12-5 combines with J gene TRBJ1-2; no clear D. This CDR3 comprises 13 residues. Germline CDR1 LGHNT, CDR2 FRNRAP. The ends were cut back, 1 base at V and 6 bases at J, with 9 bases in the middle. The CDR3 region is CASGLGPGDGYTF. The CDR3, as DNA: TGTGCTAGTGGTTTGGGACCCGGGGATGGCTACACCTTC.

This clonotype has just a few counts. CDR3 amino acids: CSVAGLAGSTYNEQFF. CDR3 in DNA: TGCAGCGTTGCTGGACTAGCGGGTTCCACCTACAATGAGCAGTTCTTC. J is TRBJ2-1 and V is TRBV29-1, with 11 nucleotides matching TRBD2. CDR3 length: 16 amino acids. V lost 4 bases to trimming and J lost 2 bases; unmatched junction nucleotides: 7. The germline V gene has CDR1 SQVTM and CDR2 ANQGSEA.

This clonotype was picked up a small number of times. The chain combines TRBV27 with TRBJ1-1; tentative D call: TRBD1 (5 bases). Germline assignment: CDR1 MNHEY and CDR2 SMNVEV (reference sequence). CDR3 length: 14 residues. Deletions cut 3 bases from V and 2 bases from J, with 10 bases between. The DNA of the CDR3 is TGTGCCAGCAGTTTTGGACACTTAAACACTGAAGCTTTCTTT. Its translation: CASSFGHLNTEAFF.

This clonotype was seen many times. This chain connects TRBV6-2 or TRBV6-3 to TRBJ2-2, with unresolved D. The CDR3 sequence is 13 residues long. Germline lookup yields CDR1 MNHEY and CDR2 SVGEGT. V gave up 2 bases and J gave up 6 bases, with 7 bases separating them. CDR3 coding DNA: TGTGCCAGCAGTTACCCCTCTCCCGGGGAGCTGTTTTTT. Protein sequence: CASSYPSPGELFF.

This clonotype was seen a few times. The rearrangement joins TRBV3-1 to TRBJ2-3, with D maybe TRBD2 (5 bases). The CDR3 extends over 16 amino acids. Between the trimmed V and J ends, which lost 2 bases and 5 bases, there was a span of 17 bases. Germline V gene lookup returns CDR1 LGHDT and CDR2 YNNKEL (reference sequence). The DNA of the CDR3 is TGTGCCAGCAGCCAAAGAGTGAGGGCGGGTGGAGATACGCAGTATTTT. Its translation: CASSQRVRAGGDTQYF.

This clonotype was counted only a few times. This sequence joins TRBV6-2 or TRBV6-3 and TRBJ1-2; D is undetermined. The germline V gene encodes CDR1 MNHEY and CDR2 SVGEGT. This CDR3 comprises 11 residues. V was trimmed by 2 bases and J by 6 bases, leaving 4 bases between them. The CDR3 loop reads CASSYPHGYTF. DNA of the CDR3: TGTGCCAGCAGTTACCCTCATGGCTACACCTTC.

This clonotype was seen a handful of times. The chain links TRBV2 to TRBJ2-3; a weak D match, TRBD2 (5 bases). This CDR3 is built from 15 residues. The V gene lost 4 bases and the J gene lost 6 bases, with 17 bases spanning the gap. Per germline, CDR1 SNHLY and CDR2 FYNNEI. The CDR3 coding sequence is TGTGCCAGCAGTGCCAGACTCCGAGGCGGGGATACGCAGTATTTT. Translated: CASSARLRGGDTQYF.

This clonotype was detected only a few times. The genes are TRBV5-4 and TRBJ2-1; D gene unclear. CDR1 is SGHNT, CDR2 YYREEE, per germline (reference sequence). This CDR3 has 15 residues. The V end was cut by 4 bases, the J end by 5 bases, with 16 bases between. The CDR3 DNA follows: TGTGCCAGCAGCCCGACACCTCTCTTCGACAATGAGCAGTTCTTC. It encodes CASSPTPLFDNEQFF.